These 29 T cell receptor beta chains came from one sample sequenced in a study of OX40 agonist ivuxolimab in advanced cancers. The table came from immunoSEQ multiplex PCR; TCRdb's copy has only in-frame clones and leaves some out. This table holds about 76,000 clones, roughly 85% found once. This specimen consisted of CD4+ or CD8+ T cells sorted from blood, obtained in a trial of the OX40 agonist ivuxolimab. The receptor source for this set is an adult with an advanced solid tumor such as melanoma, head and neck, liver or kidney cancer.

This clone was detected once. This chain uses TRBV7-2 with TRBJ1-5; possibly TRBD1 for D (5 bases). Per the germline V gene, CDR1 is SGHTA and CDR2 is FQGNSA. The CDR3 extends over 16 amino acids. With 6 bases removed from V and 1 base from J, the gap between germline ends came to 16 bases. The chain's CDR3 is CASSPPGVTSNQPQHF. CDR3 DNA: TGTGCCAGCAGTCCCCCGGGGGTAACGAGCAATCAGCCCCAGCATTTT. The full variable domain, its missing parts supplied by reference TRBV7-2 and TRBJ1-5, is GAGVSQSPSNKVTEKGKDVELRCDPISGHTALYWYRQSLGQGLEFLIYFQGNSAPDKSGLPSDRFSAERTGGSVSTLTIQRTQQEDSAVYLCASSPPGVTSNQPQHFGDGTRLSIL.

The chain links TRBV19 to TRBJ1-2; D may be TRBD1 (5 bases). Germline CDR1 is LNHDA and CDR2 is SQIVND (reference sequence). Trimming removed 5 bases at V and 4 bases at J, with 17 bases between. The CDR3 contains 15 residues. CDR3 DNA sequence: TGTGCCAGTAGTTTGGGGGAGTTTAGAGGCTATGGCTACACCTTC. Protein: CASSLGEFRGYGYTF.

The chain couples TRBV19 to TRBJ1-3; 8 bases are shared with TRBD1. The CDR3 is 15 amino acids. CDR1 is LNHDA, CDR2 SQIVND, per germline (reference sequence). Trimming took 5 bases from V and 2 from J; bases not matched to a gene: 5. The DNA for the CDR3 is TGTGCCAGTAGTGCGGACAGGGCTGCTGGAAACACCATATATTTT. Protein product: CASSADRAAGNTIYF.

This sequence joins TRBV30 and TRBJ1-1; D not resolved. This CDR3 has 17 residues. Germline CDR1 reads GTSNPN; CDR2 reads SVGIG (reference sequence). The germline V and J ends were trimmed by 4 bases and 2 bases, with 23 bases remaining between them. This chain's CDR3 is CAWTSTSILGINTEAFF. The CDR3 DNA is TGTGCCTGGACTAGTACGTCTATTTTGGGGATTAACACTGAAGCTTTCTTT.

This rearrangement joins TRBV9 to TRBJ1-2; 7 bases line up with TRBD1. CDR1 SGDLS and CDR2 YYNGEE come from the germline V gene. V gave up 3 bases and J gave up 5 bases; unmatched junction bases: 13. This CDR3 spans 16 amino acids. This CDR3 reads CASSGAGGTVGYGYTF. DNA for the CDR3: TGTGCCAGCAGCGGTGCAGGGGGAACGGTTGGTTATGGCTACACCTTC. Full variable domain (missing parts from reference TRBV9 and TRBJ1-2): DSGVTQTPKHLITATGQRVTLRCSPRSGDLSVYWYQQSLDQGLQFLIQYYNGEERAKGNILERFSAQQFPDLHSELNLSSLELGDSALYFCASSGAGGTVGYGYTFGSGTRLTVV.

This clone was counted once. The chain has TRBV5-4 and TRBJ2-1, with 7 nucleotides matching TRBD1. Trimming cost V 3 bases and J 0 bases; bases outside gene matches: 15. The germline CDR1 and CDR2 sequences are SGHNT and YYREEE (reference sequence). This CDR3 spans 19 amino acids. CDR3 in DNA: TGTGCCAGCAGCTCCGGACGGATAGGGGGCCGGGGCTCCTACAATGAGCAGTTCTTC. Its protein is CASSSGRIGGRGSYNEQFF. The entire variable domain, with the rest obtained from reference TRBV5-4 and TRBJ2-1, is as follows: ETGVTQSPTHLIKTRGQQVTLRCSSQSGHNTVSWYQQALGQGPQFIFQYYREEENGRGNFPPRFSGLQFPNYSSELNVNALELDDSALYLCASSSGRIGGRGSYNEQFFGPGTRLTVL.

The CDR3 loop reads CASSQGTGNRGYTF. The CDR3 DNA reads as TGCGCCAGCAGCCAAGGGACAGGGAATCGTGGCTACACCTTC. The rearrangement joins TRBV4-1 to TRBJ1-2; TRBD1 matches 8 bases. This CDR3 comprises 14 residues. Germline trimming cut 1 base from V and 7 bases from J; bases unmatched to any gene: 5. The germline V gene has CDR1 MGHRA and CDR2 YSYEKL.

The chain is built from TRBV30 and TRBJ1-2, with TRBD1 matching over 8 bases. The V gene end was trimmed by 3 bases and the J gene end by 6 bases; junction bases not matched to a gene: 6. Germline CDR1 GTSNPN, CDR2 SVGIG (reference sequence). CDR3 size: 13 residues. CDR3 DNA sequence: TGTGCCTGGAGCAAGAGACAGGGGAATGGCTACACCTTC. It specifies CAWSKRQGNGYTF.

The rearrangement uses TRBV19 and TRBJ1-5, with unresolved D. The germline V gene has CDR1 LNHDA and CDR2 SQIVND (reference sequence). The CDR3 length is 15 residues. With 1 base removed from V and 3 bases from J, the gap between germline ends came to 10 bases. CDR3 in DNA: TGTGCCAGTAGTATAGCCCATTACTTCAATCAGCCCCAGCATTTT. Translation gives CASSIAHYFNQPQHF.

The chain combines TRBV11-2 with TRBJ2-7, with TRBD1 identical over 7 bases. The CDR3 runs to 14 residues. Germline V gene lookup returns CDR1 SGHAT and CDR2 FQNNGV. V was pared by 5 bases and J by 4 bases, with 8 bases of the junction left unmatched. CDR3 protein: CASSNRQGTYEQYF. The CDR3 DNA follows: TGTGCCAGCAGCAACCGACAGGGAACGTACGAGCAGTACTTC.

This clone turned up a few times. The gene calls are TRBV7-8 and TRBJ2-1; 7 nucleotides align to TRBD2. Unmatched junction bases numbered 16, after V lost 7 bases and J lost 7 bases. The CDR3 has 16 residues. Germline values: CDR1 SGHVS, CDR2 FQNEAQ. DNA for the CDR3: TGTGCCAGCACCCCGGTTCGAGGGCAAGCGGGGAATGAGCAGTTCTTC. It codes for CASTPVRGQAGNEQFF.

The chain joins TRBV12-5 to TRBJ1-2; D ambiguous. V was cut by 3 bases and J by 8 bases, with 16 bases left in between. This CDR3 contains 14 residues. The germline gives CDR1 LGHNT, CDR2 FRNRAP. The CDR3 loop is CASGFGGPGRGYTF. DNA for the CDR3: TGTGCTAGTGGTTTTGGAGGGCCGGGCAGAGGCTACACCTTC.

This clone has just one count. The chain uses TRBV27 and TRBJ2-3; weak D call: TRBD2 (7 bases). V dropped 7 bases and J dropped 7 bases, with 18 bases sitting between them. CDR1 MNHEY and CDR2 SMNVEV come from the germline V gene (reference sequence). CDR3 size: 14 residues. CDR3 nucleotide sequence: TGTGCCAGCAAGCGGGCGGGGGCCGTATATACGCAGTATTTT. It specifies CASKRAGAVYTQYF.

The chain is built from TRBV5-1 and TRBJ2-2; 11 bases line up with TRBD2. In germline, CDR1 is SGHRS, CDR2 YFSETQ. The CDR3 has 15 residues. Trimming took 4 bases from V and 3 from J; bases not matched to a gene: 2. The CDR3 reads CASSIAGGYTGELFF. In DNA, the CDR3 is TGCGCCAGCAGCATAGCGGGGGGGTACACCGGGGAGCTGTTTTTT.

J is TRBJ2-5 and V is TRBV19, with 10 bases identical to TRBD2. The J segment lost 4 bases and the V segment lost 7 bases, leaving 12 bases of the junction unmatched. This CDR3 contains 16 residues. CDR1 LNHDA and CDR2 SQIVND come from the germline V gene (reference sequence). The CDR3 loop reads CASTPGSGGFGETQYF. CDR3 sequence (DNA): TGTGCCAGTACACCTGGTAGCGGGGGGTTCGGAGAGACCCAGTACTTC.

The CDR3 DNA is TGTGCCAGCAGCTTCGACGGACTAGCGGGGGGGAGTAATGAGCAGTTCTTC. Its translation: CASSFDGLAGGSNEQFF. The chain employs TRBV7-9 and TRBJ2-1, with TRBD2 matching 15 bases. Germline values: CDR1 SEHNR, CDR2 FQNEAQ (reference sequence). The CDR3 has 17 residues. The ends lost 3 bases at V and 7 bases at J; junction bases unmatched: 7.

This chain links TRBV6-5 with TRBJ2-7; either TRBD1 or TRBD2 may supply D (7 bases each). The CDR3 is 14 residues long. V was clipped by 0 bases and J by 5 bases, with 11 bases between them. Per the germline V gene, CDR1 is MNHEY and CDR2 is SVGAGI. This CDR3 is CASSYSGGGHEQYF. The CDR3 region has the DNA TGTGCCAGCAGTTACTCGGGAGGGGGCCACGAGCAGTACTTC.

The V and J genes are TRBV5-1 and TRBJ2-2, with D possibly matching TRBD2 (7 bases). CDR1 and CDR2 from the germline V gene are SGHRS and YFSETQ. The CDR3 spans 15 residues. Trimming took 6 bases from V and 1 from J, leaving 13 bases between them. This chain's CDR3 is CASTYGGRNTGELFF. The DNA of the CDR3 is TGCGCCAGCACTTACGGGGGGCGGAACACCGGGGAGCTGTTTTTT.

This clone was seen a few times. The chain has TRBV5-1 and TRBJ1-1; no clear D. This CDR3 has 15 amino acids. Between the trimmed V and J ends, which lost 3 bases and 0 bases, there was a span of 12 bases. Germline V gives CDR1 SGHRS, CDR2 YFSETQ. The CDR3 spells CASSSKAGLNTEAFF. As DNA, the CDR3 is TGCGCCAGCAGCTCGAAGGCAGGTCTGAACACTGAAGCTTTCTTT.

V and J are TRBV11-1 and TRBJ2-5, with D possibly matching TRBD1 (5 bases). From germline, CDR1 is SGHAT and CDR2 FQDESV (reference sequence). The CDR3 has 13 amino acids. Trimming pared 7 bases from V and 4 bases from J, leaving 13 bases between. The CDR3 is CASTNSRGETQYF. In DNA, the CDR3 is TGTGCCAGCACAAACAGTAGGGGAGAGACCCAGTACTTC.

The chain uses TRBV7-2 and TRBJ2-1, with 8 bases identical to TRBD1. The CDR3 loop spans 15 amino acids. The germline V gene has CDR1 SGHTA and CDR2 FQGNSA. Unmatched junction bases numbered 8, after V lost 6 bases and J lost 4 bases. This chain's CDR3 is CASRVTGGGYNEQFF. Written as DNA, the CDR3 is TGTGCCAGCAGGGTTACAGGGGGTGGTTACAATGAGCAGTTCTTC.

This chain links TRBV19 with TRBJ2-3; 13 nucleotides line up with TRBD2. V lost 3 bases to trimming and J lost 7 bases; unmatched junction nucleotides: 4. Looked up from germline, CDR1 is LNHDA and CDR2 is SQIVND (reference sequence). This CDR3 region has 15 residues. The CDR3 is CASSIGTSGENTQYF. The CDR3 DNA is TGTGCCAGTAGTATCGGGACTAGCGGGGAGAATACGCAGTATTTT.

Only a few counts were recorded for this clone. V usage is TRBV5-1 and J usage is TRBJ2-7, with 10 bases that match TRBD1. The CDR3 has 14 residues. Trimming at V came to 6 bases and at J to 5 bases, leaving 8 bases not matched to a gene. The germline CDR1 and CDR2 sequences are SGHRS and YFSETQ. The CDR3 sequence is CASNRDRGFDEQYF. Written as DNA, the CDR3 is TGCGCCAGCAACCGGGACAGGGGCTTTGACGAGCAGTACTTC.

This sequence joins TRBV5-1 and TRBJ1-4; 7 positions match TRBD1. Germline V gene sequence: CDR1 SGHRS, CDR2 YFSETQ. The J segment lost 8 bases and the V segment lost 4 bases, leaving 8 bases of the junction unmatched. The CDR3 has 14 residues. In DNA, the CDR3 is TGCGCCAGCAGCACCAGGGGGGCAGAAGAAAAACTGTTTTTT. This sequence encodes CASSTRGAEEKLFF.

V usage is TRBV7-2 and J usage is TRBJ1-3; D call uncertain. The V end lost 5 bases, the J end lost 0 bases, and 11 bases lay between the germline ends. Germline CDR1 SGHTA, CDR2 FQGNSA. The CDR3 has 15 amino acids. The CDR3: CASSKQRISGNTIYF. DNA of the CDR3: TGTGCCAGCAGCAAACAAAGGATCTCTGGAAACACCATATATTTT.

V and J are TRBV6-5 and TRBJ1-1; D is possibly TRBD1 (5 bases). V lost 3 bases, J lost 4 bases, and 12 bases lay in between. Germline-derived CDR1 and CDR2 are MNHEY and SVGAGI. CDR3 length: 14 residues. The CDR3 region is CASSYSRGSTEAFF. The CDR3 nucleotides are TGTGCCAGCAGTTATTCGAGGGGATCCACTGAAGCTTTCTTT.

The chain joins TRBV19 to TRBJ2-6, with 7 bases lining up with TRBD1. Germline V gene sequence: CDR1 LNHDA, CDR2 SQIVND (reference sequence). The CDR3 sequence is 18 residues long. With V trimmed by 7 bases and J by 0 bases, 12 bases remained unmatched. This CDR3 reads CASTPSTGYDSGANVLTF. The CDR3 coding sequence is TGTGCCAGTACCCCCTCGACAGGGTATGACTCTGGGGCCAACGTCCTGACTTTC. Full variable domain (missing parts from reference TRBV19 and TRBJ2-6): DGGITQSPKYLFRKEGQNVTLSCEQNLNHDAMYWYRQDPGQGLRLIYYSQIVNDFQKGDIAEGYSVSREKKESFPLTVTSAQKNPTAFYLCASTPSTGYDSGANVLTFGAGSRLTVL.

This chain uses TRBV18 with TRBJ1-6; TRBD1 agrees at 10 bases. The CDR3 has 16 amino acids. Trimming took 4 bases from V and 10 from J; bases not matched to a gene: 10. CDR1 is KGHSH, CDR2 LQKENI, per germline. CDR3 DNA sequence: TGTGCCAGCTCACTGACCGGGACAGGGGTTGGATCACCCCTCCACTTT. Translating gives CASSLTGTGVGSPLHF.

This chain uses TRBV18 with TRBJ1-6; D may be TRBD1 (5 bases). This CDR3 is built from 13 residues. CDR1 and CDR2 from the germline V gene are KGHSH and LQKENI. V was cut by 6 bases and J by 12 bases, with 15 bases left in between. The CDR3 bases are TGTGCCAGCTCTCAAGGGAGGGGAAGACCCCTCCACTTT. Translation gives CASSQGRGRPLHF.